The sequence of this TCR beta chain was determined in a study of blood T cell repertoires in COVID-19. Looking at the study overall: Donors in the United States, Italy and Spain gave samples during acute or convalescent COVID-19. PBMCs, B-cell-depleted T cells, or T cells provided the cDNA or gDNA that made up the material.

Germline V gene data show CDR1 as LGHDT and CDR2 as YNNKEL (reference sequence). V lost 3 bases, J lost 0 bases, and 14 bases lay in between. This CDR3 is built from 16 residues. In the authors' workflow: From reference gene primer amplification, estimates of nucleated cell counts were derived. Libraries were prepared by immunoSEQ multiplex PCR; TCRdb keeps only in-frame clonotypes and omits some of them. The V and J calls and the clone size are those of that table, but D and trimming were determined from the DNA. The data hold 130,000 to 150,000 clones, with 87% observed a single time. Each exposed participant met a COVID-19 case in the 2 weeks preceding study entry.

Sequencing was performed on PBMCs or T cells enriched from blood (not recorded which). The chain recombines TRBV3-1 (or the pseudogene TRBV3-2) with TRBJ1-1; weak D call: TRBD1 (6 bases). This clonotype was obtained from a woman aged 40-49 years who had been exposed to COVID-19. The CDR3 sequence is CASSHSWGGLNTEAFF. The CDR3 nucleotides are TGTGCCAGCAGCCACTCTTGGGGGGGCTTGAACACTGAAGCTTTCTTT.